This T cell receptor beta chain was observed in a study of glioma-infiltrating T cells after dendritic cell vaccination. Assay: immunoSEQ multiplex PCR; the TCRdb copy retains only in-frame clones and omits some. The table shows tens of thousands of clones, with around nine tenths occurring only once. The V and J ends lost 8 bases and 4 bases, in that order; junction bases with no gene match: 7. The CDR3 consists of 13 residues. The germline V gene has CDR1 MNHNS and CDR2 SASEGT. The source was blood, collected before dendritic cell vaccination. This TCR came from a human donor with glioblastoma. This sequence joins TRBV6-1 and TRBJ2-5; TRBD1 agrees at 7 bases. This CDR3 is CASRQNRGETQYF. CDR3 coding DNA: TGTGCCAGCCGCCAGAACAGGGGAGAGACCCAGTACTTC.